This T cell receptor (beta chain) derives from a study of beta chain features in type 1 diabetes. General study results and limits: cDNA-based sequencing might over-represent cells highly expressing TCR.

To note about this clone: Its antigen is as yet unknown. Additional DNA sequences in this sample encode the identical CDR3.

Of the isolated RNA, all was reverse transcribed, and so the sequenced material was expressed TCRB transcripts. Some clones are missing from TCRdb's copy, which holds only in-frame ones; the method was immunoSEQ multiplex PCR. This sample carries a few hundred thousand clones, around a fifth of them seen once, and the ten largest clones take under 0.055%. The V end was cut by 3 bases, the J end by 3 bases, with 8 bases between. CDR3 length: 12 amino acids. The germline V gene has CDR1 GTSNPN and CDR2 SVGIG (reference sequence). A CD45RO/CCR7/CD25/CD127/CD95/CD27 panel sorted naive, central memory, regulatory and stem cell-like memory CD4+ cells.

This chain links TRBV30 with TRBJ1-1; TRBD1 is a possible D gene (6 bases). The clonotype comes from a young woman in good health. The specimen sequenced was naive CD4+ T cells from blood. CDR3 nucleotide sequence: TGTGCCTGGAGCAGGGGTTACACTGAAGCTTTCTTT. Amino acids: CAWSRGYTEAFF.